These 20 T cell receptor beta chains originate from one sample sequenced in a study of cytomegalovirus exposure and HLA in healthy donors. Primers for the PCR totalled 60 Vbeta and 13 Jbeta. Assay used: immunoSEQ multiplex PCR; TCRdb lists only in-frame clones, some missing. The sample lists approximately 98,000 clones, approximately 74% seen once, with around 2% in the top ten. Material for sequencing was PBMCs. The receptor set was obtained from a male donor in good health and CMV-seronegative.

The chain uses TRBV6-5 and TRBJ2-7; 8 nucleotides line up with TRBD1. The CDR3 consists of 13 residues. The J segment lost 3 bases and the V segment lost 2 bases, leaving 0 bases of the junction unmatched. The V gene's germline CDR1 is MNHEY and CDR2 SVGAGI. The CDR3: CASSYTGGYEQYF. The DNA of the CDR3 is TGTGCCAGCAGTTACACAGGGGGCTACGAGCAGTACTTC.

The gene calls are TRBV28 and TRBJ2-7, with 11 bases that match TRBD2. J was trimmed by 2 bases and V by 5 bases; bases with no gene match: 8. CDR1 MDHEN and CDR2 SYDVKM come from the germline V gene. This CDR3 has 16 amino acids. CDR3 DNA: TGTGCCAGCAGTACGTGGACTAGCGGGCGAACCTACGAGCAGTACTTC. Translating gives CASSTWTSGRTYEQYF.

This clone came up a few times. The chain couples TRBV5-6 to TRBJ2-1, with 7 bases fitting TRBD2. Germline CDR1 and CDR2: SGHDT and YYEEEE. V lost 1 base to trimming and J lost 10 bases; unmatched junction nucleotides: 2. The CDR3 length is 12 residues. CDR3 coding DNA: TGTGCCAGCAGCTTGATACTAGCGGAGCAGTTCTTC. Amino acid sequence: CASSLILAEQFF.

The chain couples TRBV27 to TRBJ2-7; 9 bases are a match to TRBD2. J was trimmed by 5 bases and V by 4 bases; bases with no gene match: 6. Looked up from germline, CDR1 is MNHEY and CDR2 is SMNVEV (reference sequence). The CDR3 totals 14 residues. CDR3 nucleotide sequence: TGTGCCAGCAGTTATGTGGCTAGCGGGAACGAGCAGTACTTC. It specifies CASSYVASGNEQYF.

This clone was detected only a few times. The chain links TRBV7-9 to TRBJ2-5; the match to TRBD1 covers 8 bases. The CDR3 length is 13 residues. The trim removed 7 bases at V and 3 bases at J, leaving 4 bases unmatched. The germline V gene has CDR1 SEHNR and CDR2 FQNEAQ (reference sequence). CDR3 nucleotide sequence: TGTGCCAGCACATCACAGGGGGAAGAGACCCAGTACTTC. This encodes CASTSQGEETQYF.

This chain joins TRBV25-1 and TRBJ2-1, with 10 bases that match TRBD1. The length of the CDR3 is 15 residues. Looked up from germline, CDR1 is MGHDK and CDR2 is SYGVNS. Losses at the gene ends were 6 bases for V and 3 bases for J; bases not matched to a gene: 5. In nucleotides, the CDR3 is TGTGCCAGCAGGGACAGGGGGAAGGGCTACAATGAGCAGTTCTTC. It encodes CASRDRGKGYNEQFF. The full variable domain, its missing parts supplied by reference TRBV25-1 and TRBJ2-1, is EADIYQTPRYLVIGTGKKITLECSQTMGHDKMYWYQQDPGMELHLIHYSYGVNSTEKGDLSSESTVSRIRTEHFPLTLESARPSHTSQYLCASRDRGKGYNEQFFGPGTRLTVL.

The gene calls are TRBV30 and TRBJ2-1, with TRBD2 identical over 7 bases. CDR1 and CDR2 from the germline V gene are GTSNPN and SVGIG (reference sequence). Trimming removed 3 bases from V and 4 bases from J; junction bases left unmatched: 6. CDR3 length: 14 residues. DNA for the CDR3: TGTGCCTGGAGCCGGGTGGGGGGGTACAATGAGCAGTTCTTC. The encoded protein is CAWSRVGGYNEQFF.

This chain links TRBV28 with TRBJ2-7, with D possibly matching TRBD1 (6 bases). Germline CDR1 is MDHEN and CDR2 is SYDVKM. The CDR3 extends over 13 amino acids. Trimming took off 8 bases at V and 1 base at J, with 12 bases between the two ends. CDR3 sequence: CASGTGISYEQYF. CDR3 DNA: TGTGCCAGCGGAACAGGGATATCCTACGAGCAGTACTTC.

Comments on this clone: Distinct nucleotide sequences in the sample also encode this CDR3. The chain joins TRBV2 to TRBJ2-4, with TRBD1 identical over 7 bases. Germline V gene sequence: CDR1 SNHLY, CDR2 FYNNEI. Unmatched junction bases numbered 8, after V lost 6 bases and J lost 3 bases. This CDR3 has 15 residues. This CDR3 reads CASSDMGTVKNIQYF. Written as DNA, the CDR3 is TGTGCCAGCAGCGATATGGGGACAGTCAAAAACATTCAGTACTTC.

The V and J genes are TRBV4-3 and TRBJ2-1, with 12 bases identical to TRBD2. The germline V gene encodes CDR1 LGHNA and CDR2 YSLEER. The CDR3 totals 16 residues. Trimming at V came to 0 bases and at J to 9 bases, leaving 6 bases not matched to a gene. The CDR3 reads CASSQDQGLAGCEQFF. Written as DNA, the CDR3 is TGCGCCAGCAGCCAAGATCAAGGACTAGCGGGATGTGAGCAGTTCTTC.

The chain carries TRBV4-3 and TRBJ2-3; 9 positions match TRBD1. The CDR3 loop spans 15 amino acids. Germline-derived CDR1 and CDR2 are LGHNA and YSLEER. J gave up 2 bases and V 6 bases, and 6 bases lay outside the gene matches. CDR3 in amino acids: CASRSGQGDTDTQYF. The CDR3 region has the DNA TGCGCCAGCAGGTCGGGACAGGGCGACACAGATACGCAGTATTTT.

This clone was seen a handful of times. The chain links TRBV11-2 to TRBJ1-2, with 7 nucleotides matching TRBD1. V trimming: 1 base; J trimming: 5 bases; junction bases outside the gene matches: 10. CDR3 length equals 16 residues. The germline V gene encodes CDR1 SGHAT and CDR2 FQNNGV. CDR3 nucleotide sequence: TGTGCCAGCAGCTTAGTCGGACAGGCGAGACCTTATGGCTACACCTTC. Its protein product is CASSLVGQARPYGYTF.

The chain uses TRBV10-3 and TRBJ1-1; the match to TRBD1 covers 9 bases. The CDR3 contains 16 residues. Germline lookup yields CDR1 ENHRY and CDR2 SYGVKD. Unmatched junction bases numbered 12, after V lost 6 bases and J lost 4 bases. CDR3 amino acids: CAISEPGTGSVTEAFF. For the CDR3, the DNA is TGTGCCATCAGCGAGCCCGGGACAGGGTCGGTCACTGAAGCTTTCTTT.

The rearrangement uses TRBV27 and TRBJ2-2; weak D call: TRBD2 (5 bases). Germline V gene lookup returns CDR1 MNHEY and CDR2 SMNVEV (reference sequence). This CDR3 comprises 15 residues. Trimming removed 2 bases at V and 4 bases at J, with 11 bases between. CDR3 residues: CASSLRRGSTGELFF. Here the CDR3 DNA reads TGTGCCAGCAGTTTAAGGCGCGGGTCCACCGGGGAGCTGTTTTTT.

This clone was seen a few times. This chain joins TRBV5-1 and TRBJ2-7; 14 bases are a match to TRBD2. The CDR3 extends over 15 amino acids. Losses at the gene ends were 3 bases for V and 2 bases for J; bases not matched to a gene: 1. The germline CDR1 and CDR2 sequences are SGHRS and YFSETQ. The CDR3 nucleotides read TGCGCCAGCAGCTCGACTAGCGGGAGGGCCTACGAGCAGTACTTC. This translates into CASSSTSGRAYEQYF.

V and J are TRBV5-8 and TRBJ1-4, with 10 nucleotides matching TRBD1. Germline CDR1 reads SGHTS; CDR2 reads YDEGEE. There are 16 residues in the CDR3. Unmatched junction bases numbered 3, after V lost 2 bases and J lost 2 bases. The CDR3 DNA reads TGTGCCAGCAGCTTCGGGACAGGGGTGACTAATGAAAAACTGTTTTTT. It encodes CASSFGTGVTNEKLFF.

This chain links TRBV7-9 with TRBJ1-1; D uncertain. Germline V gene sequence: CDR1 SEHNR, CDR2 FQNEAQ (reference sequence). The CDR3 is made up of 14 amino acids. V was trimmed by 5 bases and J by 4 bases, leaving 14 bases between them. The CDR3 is CASSRQLGGTEAFF. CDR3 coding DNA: TGTGCCAGCAGCCGCCAACTTGGAGGCACTGAAGCTTTCTTT.

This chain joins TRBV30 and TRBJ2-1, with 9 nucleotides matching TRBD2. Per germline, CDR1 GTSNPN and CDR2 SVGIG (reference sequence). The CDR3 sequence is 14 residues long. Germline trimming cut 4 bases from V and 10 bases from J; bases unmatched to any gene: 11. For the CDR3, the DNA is TGTGCCTGGAAGGCGGGAGGGCTCACACGGGAGCAGTTCTTC. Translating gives CAWKAGGLTREQFF.

The DNA of the CDR3 is TGTGCCAGCAGTTATTCAGAGGGGAACACTGAAGCTTTCTTT. This sequence encodes CASSYSEGNTEAFF. The V and J genes are TRBV6-5 and TRBJ1-1, with D unclear. V gave up 3 bases and J gave up 1 base, with 9 bases separating them. The CDR3 is made up of 14 amino acids. Germline CDR1 MNHEY, CDR2 SVGAGI.

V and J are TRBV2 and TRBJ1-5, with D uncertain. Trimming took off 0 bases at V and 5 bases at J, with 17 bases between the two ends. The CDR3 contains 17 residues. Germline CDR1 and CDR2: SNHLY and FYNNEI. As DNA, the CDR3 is TGTGCCAGCAGTGAAGCTGGAGCCTCACTTATAGATCAGCCCCAGCATTTT. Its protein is CASSEAGASLIDQPQHF.